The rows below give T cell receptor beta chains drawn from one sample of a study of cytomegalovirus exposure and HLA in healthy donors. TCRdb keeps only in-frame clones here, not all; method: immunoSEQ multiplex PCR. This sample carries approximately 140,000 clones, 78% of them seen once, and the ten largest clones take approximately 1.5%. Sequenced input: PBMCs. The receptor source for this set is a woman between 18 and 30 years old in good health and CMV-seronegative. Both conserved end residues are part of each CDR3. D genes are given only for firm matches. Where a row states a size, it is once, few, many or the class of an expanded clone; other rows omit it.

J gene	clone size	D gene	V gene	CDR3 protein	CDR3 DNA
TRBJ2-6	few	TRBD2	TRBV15	CANSGGLAGISGANVLTF	TGTGCCAACAGTGGAGGGCTAGCGGGAATCTCTGGGGCCAACGTCCTGACTTTC
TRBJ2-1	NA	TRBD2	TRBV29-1	CSVEDGASGRVVRNEQFF	TGCAGCGTTGAAGATGGGGCTAGCGGGAGGGTGGTGAGGAATGAGCAGTTCTTC
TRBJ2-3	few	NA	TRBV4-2	CASSQDNWRRSTDTQYF	TGTGCCAGCAGCCAAGATAATTGGCGGAGGAGCACAGATACGCAGTATTTT
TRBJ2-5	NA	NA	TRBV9	CASSVTGRETQYF	TGTGCCAGCAGCGTGACGGGGAGGGAGACCCAGTACTTC
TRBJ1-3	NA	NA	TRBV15	CATSRDTGVKGNTIYF	TGTGCCACCAGCAGAGATACAGGAGTAAAGGGAAACACCATATATTTT
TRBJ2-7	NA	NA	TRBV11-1	CASSLRKWERGSSYEQYF	TGTGCCAGCAGCTTAAGAAAATGGGAGAGGGGGAGCTCCTACGAGCAGTACTTC
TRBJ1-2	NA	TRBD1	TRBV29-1	CSVAFRDRGGYTF	TGCAGCGTCGCCTTTAGGGACAGGGGTGGCTACACCTTC
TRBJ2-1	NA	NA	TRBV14	CASSLRGDSAYNEQFF	TGTGCCAGCAGCCTTCGCGGGGACTCGGCCTACAATGAGCAGTTCTTC
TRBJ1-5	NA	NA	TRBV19	CASSSLGSPPPRPQHF	TGTGCCAGTAGTAGTTTAGGCAGCCCGCCGCCTAGGCCCCAGCATTTT
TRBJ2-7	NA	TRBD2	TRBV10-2	CASRETSGGGKQYF	TGCGCCAGCAGGGAGACTAGCGGAGGAGGGAAGCAGTACTTC
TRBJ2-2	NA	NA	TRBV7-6	CASSFVTVNTGELFF	TGTGCCAGCAGCTTCGTGACTGTGAACACCGGGGAGCTGTTTTTT
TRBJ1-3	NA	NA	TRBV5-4	CASSLDVLGGLGNTIYF	TGTGCCAGCAGCTTGGATGTGCTCGGGGGGCTTGGAAACACCATATATTTT
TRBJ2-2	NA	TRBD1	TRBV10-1	CASSETRTGVTGELFF	TGCGCCAGCAGTGAGACCAGGACAGGGGTCACCGGGGAGCTGTTTTTT
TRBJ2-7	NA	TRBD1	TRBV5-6	CASSNRGYEQYF	TGTGCCAGCAGCAACAGGGGCTACGAGCAGTACTTC
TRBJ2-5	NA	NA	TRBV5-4	CASSLGGMEETQYF	TGTGCCAGTAGTTTAGGGGGTATGGAAGAGACCCAGTACTTC
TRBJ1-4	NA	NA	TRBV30	CAWSNGQNEKLFF	TGTGCCTGGAGTAATGGACAGAATGAAAAACTGTTTTTT
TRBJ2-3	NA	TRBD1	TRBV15	CAATGTGDSTDTQYF	TGTGCCGCAACCGGGACAGGGGATAGCACAGATACGCAGTATTTT
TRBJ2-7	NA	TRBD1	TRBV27	CASSLRRTGSSYEQYF	TGTGCCAGCAGTTTACGTCGGACAGGGAGCTCCTACGAGCAGTACTTC
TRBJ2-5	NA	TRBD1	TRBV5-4	CASNDRVSETQYF	TGTGCCAGCAATGACAGGGTGTCGGAGACCCAGTACTTC
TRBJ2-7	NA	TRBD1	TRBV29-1	CSVDVTGGEQYF	TGCAGCGTTGACGTGACAGGGGGCGAGCAGTACTTC
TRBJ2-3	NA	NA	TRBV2	CASRGPGARSTDTQYF	TGTGCCAGCAGAGGCCCAGGGGCGAGGAGCACAGATACGCAGTATTTT
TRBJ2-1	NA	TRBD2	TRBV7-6	CASSPGSSGSSYNEQFF	TGTGCCAGCAGCCCTGGGTCTAGCGGGAGCTCCTACAATGAGCAGTTCTTC
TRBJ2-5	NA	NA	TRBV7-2	CASSFLDGGGGETQYF	TGTGCCAGCAGCTTCCTCGACGGAGGGGGCGGGGAGACCCAGTACTTC
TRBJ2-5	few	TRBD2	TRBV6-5	CASSSLAGGGETQYF	TGTGCCAGCAGTTCGCTAGCGGGAGGGGGAGAGACCCAGTACTTC
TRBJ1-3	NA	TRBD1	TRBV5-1	CASSPGQPGNTIYF	TGCGCCAGCAGCCCGGGACAGCCAGGAAACACCATATATTTT
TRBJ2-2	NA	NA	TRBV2	CASSRDSGAGGELFF	TGTGCCAGCAGCCGGGACAGTGGAGCGGGCGGGGAGCTGTTTTTT
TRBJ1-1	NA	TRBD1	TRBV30	CAWTRTGQMNTEAFF	TGTGCCTGGACCAGGACAGGGCAAATGAACACTGAAGCTTTCTTT
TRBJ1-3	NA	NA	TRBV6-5	CASSYRYPMHTIYF	TGTGCCAGCAGTTACCGCTACCCGATGCACACCATATATTTT
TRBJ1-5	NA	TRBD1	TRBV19	CASSIRQGGYQPQHF	TGTGCCAGTAGTATAAGACAGGGGGGCTATCAGCCCCAGCATTTT
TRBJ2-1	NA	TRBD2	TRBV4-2	CASSQGSSGRNYEQFF	TGTGCCAGCAGCCAAGGTAGTAGCGGGAGAAATTATGAGCAGTTCTTC
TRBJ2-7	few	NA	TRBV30	CAWSAGQTYEQYF	TGTGCCTGGAGTGCGGGTCAGACGTACGAGCAGTACTTC
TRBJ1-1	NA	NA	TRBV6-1	CASTIQGGTEAFF	TGTGCCAGCACCATCCAGGGAGGAACTGAAGCTTTCTTT
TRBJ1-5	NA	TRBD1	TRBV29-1	CSVPGQGGQPQHF	TGCAGCGTTCCGGGACAGGGTGGGCAGCCCCAGCATTTT
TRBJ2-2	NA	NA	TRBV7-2	CASSFGTGELFF	TGTGCCAGCAGCTTCGGCACCGGGGAGCTGTTTTTT
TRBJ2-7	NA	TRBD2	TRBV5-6	CASSRDNSGISEQYF	TGTGCCAGCAGCCGGGATAATAGCGGGATCAGTGAGCAGTACTTC
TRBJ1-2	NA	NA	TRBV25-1	CASSEFRDNYGYTF	TGTGCCAGCAGTGAGTTCAGGGATAACTATGGCTACACCTTC
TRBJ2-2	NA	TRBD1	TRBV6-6	CATLPGQGGELFF	TGTGCCACCCTACCTGGACAGGGCGGGGAGCTGTTTTTT
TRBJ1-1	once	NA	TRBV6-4	CASSDRNTEAFF	TGTGCCAGCAGTGACCGGAACACTGAAGCTTTCTTT
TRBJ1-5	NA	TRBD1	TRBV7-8	CASSLGQGLNQPQHF	TGTGCCAGCAGCTTAGGACAGGGTCTAAATCAGCCCCAGCATTTT
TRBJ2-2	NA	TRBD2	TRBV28	CATTGGLATTGELFF	TGTGCCACCACAGGGGGACTAGCGACTACCGGGGAGCTGTTTTTT
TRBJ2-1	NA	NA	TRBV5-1	CASTNRGYNEQFF	TGCGCCAGCACGAACCGCGGGTACAATGAGCAGTTCTTC
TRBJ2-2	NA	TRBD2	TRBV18	CASSPGIAGVIGELFF	TGTGCCAGCTCACCCGGTATAGCGGGAGTAATCGGGGAGCTGTTTTTT
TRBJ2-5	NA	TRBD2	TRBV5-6	CASSRLAGGVQTQYF	TGTGCCAGCAGTAGACTAGCGGGAGGGGTACAGACCCAGTACTTC
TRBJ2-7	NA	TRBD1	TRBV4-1	CASSQDHRGFSYEQYF	TGCGCCAGCAGCCAAGACCACAGGGGGTTCTCCTACGAGCAGTACTTC
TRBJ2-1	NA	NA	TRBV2	CASRDFYNEQFF	TGTGCCAGCAGGGACTTCTACAATGAGCAGTTCTTC
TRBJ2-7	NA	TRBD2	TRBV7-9	CASSLWSSGKVKSYEQYF	TGTGCCAGCAGCTTATGGTCTAGCGGGAAGGTAAAGTCCTACGAGCAGTACTTC
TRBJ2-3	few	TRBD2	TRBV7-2	CASSSRGSGTDTQYF	TGTGCCAGCAGCTCACGCGGGAGCGGCACAGATACGCAGTATTTT
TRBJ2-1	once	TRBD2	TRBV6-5	CASSYGASGDNEQFF	TGTGCCAGCAGTTACGGGGCTAGCGGAGACAATGAGCAGTTCTTC
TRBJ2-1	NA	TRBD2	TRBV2	CASTGLAGGEQFF	TGTGCCAGCACCGGACTAGCGGGAGGAGAGCAGTTCTTC
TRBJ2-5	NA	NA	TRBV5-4	CASSPRLGSQQETQYF	TGTGCCAGCAGCCCACGCCTAGGCAGCCAACAAGAGACCCAGTACTTC
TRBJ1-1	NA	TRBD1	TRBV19	CASSLEGQGRNTEAFF	TGTGCCAGTAGTCTTGAAGGACAGGGCAGAAACACTGAAGCTTTCTTT
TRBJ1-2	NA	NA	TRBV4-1	CASSQEVPRGYGYTF	TGCGCCAGCAGCCAAGAGGTCCCACGAGGATATGGCTACACCTTC
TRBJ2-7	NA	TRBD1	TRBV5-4	CASSLVGQGGKDEQYF	TGTGCCAGCAGCTTGGTGGGACAGGGGGGGAAAGACGAGCAGTACTTC
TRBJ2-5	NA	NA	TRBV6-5	CASKGRGSWETQYF	TGTGCCAGCAAGGGTCGGGGAAGCTGGGAGACCCAGTACTTC
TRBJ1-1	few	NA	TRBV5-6	CASSLSSPTEAFF	TGTGCCAGCAGCTTGAGCTCCCCCACTGAAGCTTTCTTT